Only a few counts were recorded for the clone carrying this TCR beta chain. What it binds is unknown. The CDR3 length is 14 residues. V lost 7 bases, J lost 4 bases, and 12 bases stayed unmatched. Per the germline V gene, CDR1 is GTSNPN and CDR2 is SVGIG (reference sequence). The sample is drawn from a study of a mutant IDH1 vaccine in newly diagnosed glioma. Study at large: Treated individuals were around 60% male and 37.5% female, averaging roughly 38 years of age. Patients' prior therapy spanned radiotherapy, temozolomide, or both; most underwent both. Overall study findings and caveats: Most patients, 93.3%, showed vaccine-induced immune responses. Variations in leading peripheral T cell clonotypes appeared to have no connection with pseudoprogression.

TCRdb keeps only in-frame clones here, not all; method: immunoSEQ multiplex PCR. This sample carries just under 95,000 clones, around 82% of them seen once, and the ten largest clones take under 8%. The time point here: baseline, week 1 (first vaccination visit). The treatment here: pre-vaccination baseline after standard-of-care therapy. The source was PBMCs, collected from a glioma patient treated with radiotherapy, temozolomide or both. The TCR sequence derives from a woman aged 50 to 60 with glioma. The J gene is TRBJ1-1, the V gene TRBV30, with 7 bases aligning to TRBD1. CDR3 in DNA: TGTGCCTCATCACCACAGGGGTCCGGCACTGAAGCTTTCTTT. Encoded protein: CASSPQGSGTEAFF.